The next 8 T cell receptor beta chains were all read from a single sample in a study of metastatic and nonmetastatic thyroid tumors. TCRdb called clones again from the PCR reads with MiXCR. Seen here are about 7,100 clones, about a third observed once, and the top ten hold 35% to 40%. The entire patient cohort was treatment-naive prior to thyroid surgery. Sequenced material: adjacent normal tissue. The receptors were sampled from a female donor with papillary thyroid cancer or a benign thyroid nodule (not recorded which). Some clones in this sample may be carry-over from other donors' samples.

Here the CDR3 reads CASSVAPPASGTDTQYF. The CDR3 DNA follows: TGTGCCAGCAGCGTAGCCCCCCCAGCTAGCGGCACAGATACGCAGTATTTT. The V and J genes are TRBV9 and TRBJ2-3; a weak D match, TRBD2 (6 bases). The germline gives CDR1 SGDLS, CDR2 YYNGEE. V was clipped by 0 bases and J by 1 base, with 15 bases between them. The CDR3 contains 17 residues.

J is TRBJ2-4 and V is TRBV2; D unresolved. This CDR3 has 11 amino acids. V was shortened by 8 bases and J by 8 bases, with 10 bases between the two germline ends. Germline CDR1 SNHLY, CDR2 FYNNEI. In DNA form, the CDR3 reads TGTGCCAGCGGGATTTCGGACATTCAGTACTTC. Its translation: CASGISDIQYF. Full variable domain (missing parts from reference TRBV2 and TRBJ2-4): EPEVTQTPSHQVTQMGQEVILRCVPISNHLYFYWYRQILGQKVEFLVSFYNNEISEKSEIFDDQFSVERPDGSNFTLKIRSTKLEDSAMYFCASGISDIQYFGAGTRLSVL.

The chain employs TRBV11-2 and TRBJ2-6; the D gene is possibly TRBD2 (5 bases). CDR1 is SGHAT, CDR2 FQNNGV, per germline. V lost 4 bases and J 5 bases, leaving 18 bases between the germline ends. The CDR3 is 17 residues long. The CDR3 is CASSSGRGTYWANVLTF. The CDR3 coding sequence is TGTGCCAGCAGCTCAGGTCGGGGAACTTATTGGGCCAACGTCCTGACTTTC.

This clone has just a few counts. This chain uses TRBV12-3 or TRBV12-4 with TRBJ2-1; 7 bases line up with TRBD1. CDR3 size: 15 residues. Losses at the gene ends were 3 bases for V and 7 bases for J; bases not matched to a gene: 9. CDR3 in amino acids: CASSFYPGGNNEQFF. The CDR3 nucleotides read TGTGCCAGCAGTTTTTACCCAGGGGGTAATAATGAGCAGTTCTTC.

This chain links TRBV6-1 with TRBJ1-5, with TRBD1 as a possible D gene (5 bases). V lost 2 bases and J lost 4, with 9 bases in between. The CDR3 has 14 amino acids. Germline-derived CDR1 and CDR2 are MNHNS and SASEGT. CDR3: CASSEKTANQPQHF. CDR3 coding DNA: TGTGCCAGCAGTGAAAAGACAGCAAATCAGCCCCAGCATTTT.

This clone was seen only a few times. The chain recombines TRBV10-1 with TRBJ2-7; 9 bases fit TRBD2. Looked up from germline, CDR1 is WNHNN and CDR2 is SYGVQD (reference sequence). The CDR3 is made up of 15 amino acids. The V gene end was trimmed by 0 bases and the J gene end by 3 bases; junction bases not matched to a gene: 3. The CDR3 nucleotides read TGCGCCAGCAGTGAGTCGGGAGCGGGGGGCTACGAGCAGTACTTC. It yields the protein CASSESGAGGYEQYF.

The chain combines TRBV6-2 or TRBV6-3 with TRBJ2-1; 9 positions agree with TRBD2. Germline CDR1 reads MNHEY; CDR2 reads SVGEGT. This CDR3 region has 19 residues. After removal of 8 bases from V and 8 bases from J, the junction contained 25 bases not matched to a gene. The CDR3 region is CASLLDMLTSGTGMYEQFF. The CDR3 nucleotides read TGTGCCAGCCTCCTGGACATGCTGACTAGCGGTACCGGGATGTATGAGCAGTTCTTC.

The CDR3 DNA follows: TGCGCCAGCAGCTCGGGGGGCCATGGCTACACCTTC. This sequence encodes CASSSGGHGYTF. J is TRBJ1-2 and V is TRBV5-1, with D perhaps matching TRBD1 (6 bases). CDR3 length: 12 amino acids. Germline V gene sequence: CDR1 SGHRS, CDR2 YFSETQ. Trimming removed 3 bases from V and 6 bases from J, with 9 bases in between.